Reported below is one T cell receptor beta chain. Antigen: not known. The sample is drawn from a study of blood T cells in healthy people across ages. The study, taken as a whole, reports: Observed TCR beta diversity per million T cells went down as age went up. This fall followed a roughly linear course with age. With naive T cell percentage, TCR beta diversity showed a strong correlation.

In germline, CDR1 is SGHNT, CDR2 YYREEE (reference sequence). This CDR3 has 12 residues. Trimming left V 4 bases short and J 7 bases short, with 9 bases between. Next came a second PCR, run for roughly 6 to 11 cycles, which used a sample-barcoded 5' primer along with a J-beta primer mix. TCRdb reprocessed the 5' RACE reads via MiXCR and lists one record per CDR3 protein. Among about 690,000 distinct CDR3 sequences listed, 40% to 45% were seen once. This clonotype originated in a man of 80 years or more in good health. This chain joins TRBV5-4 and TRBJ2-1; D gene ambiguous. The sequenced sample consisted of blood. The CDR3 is CASSRTKNEQFF. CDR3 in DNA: TGTGCCAGCAGCCGGACCAAGAATGAGCAGTTCTTC.